The rows below give T cell receptor beta chains drawn from one sample of a study of blood T cells in healthy people across ages. TCRdb used MiXCR to reprocess the 5' RACE reads, holding one entry per CDR3 protein. The sample contains about 780,000 distinct CDR3 sequences, about 47% of which appear only once. What was sequenced was blood. Every receptor here comes from a man at least 80 years old in good health. The CDR3 runs from the conserved cysteine through the conserved F or W. A D gene is named only where the DNA matches it firmly. Not all rows give a size; the values are once, few, many and, for expanded clones, a class.

TRBJ2-7 | TRBD2 | . | TRBV5-1 | TGCGCCAGCAGCGCAGGGAGCGGGAGGGCCATTGAATACGAGCAGTACTTC | CASSAGSGRAIEYEQYF
TRBJ2-1 | TRBD1 | . | TRBV7-9 | TGTGCCAGCAGCTTACCGACAGGGGGCAGGGGGGAGACCCAGTTCTTC | CASSLPTGGRGETQFF
TRBJ2-7 | TRBD1 | . | TRBV5-1 | TGCGCCAGCTCCTCATCGGGACAGGGTATATACGAGCAGTACTTC | CASSSSGQGIYEQYF
TRBJ2-3 | . | few | TRBV5-5 | TGTGCCAGCAGATCGGACTGGACCACAGATACGCAGTATTTT | CASRSDWTTDTQYF
TRBJ2-1 | . | . | TRBV7-2 | TGTGCCAGCAGCCAGGGATCACCTCAGTTCTTC | CASSQGSPQFF
TRBJ2-7 | . | . | TRBV18 | TGTGCCAGCTCACCTAACTCCGGTCGGCAGTACGAGCAGTACTTC | CASSPNSGRQYEQYF
TRBJ1-5 | . | few | TRBV20-1 | TGCAGTGCTAGAATGGATAGCAATCAGCCCCAGCATTTT | CSARMDSNQPQHF
TRBJ2-1 | . | once | TRBV29-1 | TGCAGCGTTGAACGGCAGGGGAATCGCAATGAGCAGTTCTTC | CSVERQGNRNEQFF
TRBJ1-2 | . | few | TRBV29-1 | TGCAGCGTTGAACAGATATATAACTATGGCTACACCTTC | CSVEQIYNYGYTF
TRBJ2-4 | . | . | TRBV20-1 | TGCAGTGCTAGAGAGCCTAGTCAAAACATTCAGTACTTC | CSAREPSQNIQYF
TRBJ2-2 | . | once | TRBV7-2 | TGTGCCAGCAGGGGCCCGGGAGACACCGGGGAGCTGTTTTTT | CASRGPGDTGELFF
TRBJ2-1 | TRBD2 | . | TRBV7-2 | TGTGCCAGCAGTACTCGTGGCGGGAGTGGGGCTGAGCAGTTCTTC | CASSTRGGSGAEQFF
TRBJ2-5 | . | few | TRBV7-2 | TGTGCCAGCAGCTTCCCCCCGGGGCAGGGGGAGACCCAGTACTTC | CASSFPPGQGETQYF
TRBJ2-3 | . | . | TRBV6-6 | TGTGCCAGCAGTTATAGGGCAACAGTAGATACGCAGTATTTT | CASSYRATVDTQYF
TRBJ2-3 | TRBD2 | few | TRBV12-3/TRBV12-4 | TGTGCCAGCAGTTTCGGGAGACTAGCGGGGTCTACAGATACGCAGTATTTT | CASSFGRLAGSTDTQYF
TRBJ2-3 | . | . | TRBV20-1 | TGCAGTGCCACCCCGAGACTAGGTCCCCTCAGCACAGATACGCAGTATTTT | CSATPRLGPLSTDTQYF
TRBJ2-1 | . | few | TRBV9 | TGTGCCAGCAGCGTAGCGGGACTGTACAATGAGCAGTTCTTC | CASSVAGLYNEQFF
TRBJ2-7 | . | . | TRBV27 | TGTGCCAGCAGTTTACGGGACGGAGTCTACGAGCAGTACTTC | CASSLRDGVYEQYF
TRBJ1-4 | TRBD1 | many | TRBV6-2/TRBV6-3 | TGTGCCAGCAGTCTCCGGGACAGTCGTATTTCGGGTAATGAAAAACTGTTTTTT | CASSLRDSRISGNEKLFF
TRBJ2-7 | . | few | TRBV9 | TGTGCCAGCAGCGTAGAGGCGATAGCCCACTCCTACGAGCAGTACTTC | CASSVEAIAHSYEQYF
TRBJ2-6 | . | few | TRBV7-2 | TGTGCCAGCGGTTGGAGGTCTGGGGCCAACGTCCTGACTTTC | CASGWRSGANVLTF
TRBJ2-1 | TRBD2 | few | TRBV15 | TGTGCCACCAGCAGGGCTAGCGGACACAATGAGCAGTTCTTC | CATSRASGHNEQFF
TRBJ2-1 | . | . | TRBV20-1 | TGCAGTGCTAGGCCCACGGCGGGGAATGAGCAGTTCTTC | CSARPTAGNEQFF
TRBJ2-5 | . | . | TRBV20-1 | TGCAGTGCTCCTCCCGGTTCTAGCGCCCAAGAGACCCAGTACTTC | CSAPPGSSAQETQYF
TRBJ2-5 | . | . | TRBV29-1 | TGCAGCGGTGGAAGGGGGGGGACCCAGTACTTC | CSGGRGGTQYF
TRBJ2-7 | TRBD2 | . | TRBV5-1 | TGCGCCAGCAGCTTAGGAAGCGGGAGACGAGGAGAGCAGTACTTC | CASSLGSGRRGEQYF
TRBJ2-3 | TRBD1 | . | TRBV2 | TGTGCCAGCAGGACAGGGGGCGCTGGCACAGATACGCAGTATTTT | CASRTGGAGTDTQYF
TRBJ2-1 | . | few | TRBV14 | TGTGCCAGCAGCCGAGAGCGCTGGAGTGGGAATGAGCAGTTCTTC | CASSRERWSGNEQFF
TRBJ2-2 | . | few | TRBV25-1 | TGTGCCAGCAGATTGGGGGCCGGGGAGCTGTTTTTT | CASRLGAGELFF
TRBJ1-1 | . | . | TRBV24-1 | TGTGCCACCAGTGATTTGAGGCAGGGTTTCGTCTTAAACACTGAAGCTTTCTTT | CATSDLRQGFVLNTEAFF
TRBJ1-1 | TRBD1 | . | TRBV5-1 | TGCGCCAGCAGCTTGGTGGGACAGTTGAACACTGAAGCTTTCTTT | CASSLVGQLNTEAFF
TRBJ2-7 | . | once | TRBV7-2 | TGTGCCAGCAGCGTGACAGCCTACGGGGAGCAGTACTTC | CASSVTAYGEQYF
TRBJ2-2 | . | few | TRBV11-2 | TGTGCCAGCAGCTTAGGGCTAACCACCGGGGAGCTGTTTTTT | CASSLGLTTGELFF
TRBJ2-1 | TRBD2 | . | TRBV10-3 | TGTGCCATCAGTGAGAATCCTAGCGGGAGGACGGACAATGAGCAGTTCTTC | CAISENPSGRTDNEQFF
TRBJ2-7 | . | once | TRBV6-2/TRBV6-3 | TGTGCCAGCAGTTACTCGAAAGGGGGGCCCCTTGCCTACGAGCAGTACTTC | CASSYSKGGPLAYEQYF
TRBJ1-2 | . | . | TRBV21-1 | TGTGCCAGCAGCCCTATTTTCCGCCTCTATGGCTACACCTTC | CASSPIFRLYGYTF
TRBJ2-1 | . | few | TRBV28 | TGTGCCAGCAGTCTCGTGACAAGCGGAATATACAATGAGCAGTTCTTC | CASSLVTSGIYNEQFF
TRBJ2-3 | TRBD2 | . | TRBV7-2 | TGTGCCAGCAGCTTCCGACTAGCGGGACCAACCACCACAGATACGCAGTATTTT | CASSFRLAGPTTTDTQYF
TRBJ2-5 | . | . | TRBV11-3 | TGTGCCAGCAGCTTAGGGAGACCCTTTGGAGAGACCCAGTACTTC | CASSLGRPFGETQYF
TRBJ2-2 | TRBD1 | once | TRBV3-1 | TGTGCCAGCAGCCGGGACAGGGGGCACGCCGGGGAGCTGTTTTTT | CASSRDRGHAGELFF
TRBJ2-5 | . | few | TRBV20-1 | TGCAGTGGCGAGTTGAGAGAGACCCAGTACTTC | CSGELRETQYF
TRBJ2-7 | TRBD2 | . | TRBV7-2 | TGTGCCAGCAGCTTAACTAGCGGGAACACCTACGAGCAGTACTTC | CASSLTSGNTYEQYF
TRBJ2-7 | . | few | TRBV20-1 | TGCAGTGCCAACAATGACCGCCTCTACGAGCAGTACTTC | CSANNDRLYEQYF
TRBJ2-2 | TRBD2 | . | TRBV15 | TGTGCCACCAGCAGAGATTGGGGGGGGGAGGAGCTGTTTTTT | CATSRDWGGEELFF
TRBJ2-7 | TRBD2 | . | TRBV7-2 | TGTGCCAGCAGCTTAGCTCCGGGACTAGCTTACAATGAGCAGTACTTC | CASSLAPGLAYNEQYF
TRBJ1-2 | . | once | TRBV29-1 | TGCAGCGTTGAGGACGGAACGGCCAACTATGGCTACACCTTC | CSVEDGTANYGYTF
TRBJ1-1 | . | . | TRBV6-2/TRBV6-3 | TGTGCCAGCAAAACAGGGACACCGAACACTGAAGCTTTCTTT | CASKTGTPNTEAFF
TRBJ1-2 | TRBD1 | . | TRBV28 | TGTGCCACCCTAGGACAGGGGGGTAACTATGGCTACACCTTC | CATLGQGGNYGYTF
TRBJ2-7 | TRBD2 | . | TRBV3-1 | TGTGCCAGCAGCCCCGGGACTAGCGAAGTCTCCTACGAGCAGTACTTC | CASSPGTSEVSYEQYF
TRBJ1-1 | . | . | TRBV12-3/TRBV12-4 | TGTGCCAGCAGTAAAACAGGGAACACTGAAGCTTTCTTT | CASSKTGNTEAFF